This T cell receptor beta chain was profiled in a study of cytomegalovirus exposure and HLA in healthy donors. About the research overall: HLA-typed donors contributed about 85 million unique TCRs, which were held in an early data release. Whole-study results and caveats: Most TCR beta V segments were productive about 90% or about 30% of the time in an earlier analysis. In vitro confirmation showed a few CMV-associated chains to be CMV antigen specific. Follow-up analysis later connected one missense variant in DCLRE1C with trimming of TCR beta V- and J-genes.

Per the germline V gene, CDR1 is MNHEY and CDR2 is SMNVEV (reference sequence). The CDR3 runs to 18 residues. V lost 6 bases to trimming and J lost 10 bases; unmatched junction nucleotides: 20. Use of 60 Vbeta and 13 Jbeta primers characterized the PCR. Clones were sequenced by immunoSEQ multiplex PCR, and TCRdb holds only the in-frame ones, with some missing. Here the sample spans over 80,000 clones, 65% to 80% being singletons. Of note for this clone: The antigen remains undetermined.

J is TRBJ2-1 and V is TRBV27; 11 bases agree with TRBD1. The sequenced material came from PBMCs. This clonotype originated in a woman between 65 and 79 years old in good health and CMV-seropositive. CDR3: CASSPGQGDPLAGSEQFF. For the CDR3, the DNA is TGTGCCAGCAGCCCGGGACAGGGGGATCCTTTGGCGGGTTCGGAGCAGTTCTTC.